This T cell receptor (beta chain) is drawn from a study of CD8 T cells in Susac syndrome (dated by TCRdb to about 2019). About the investigation overall: Among the Susac syndrome patients who were sequenced, clinically active disease was present in five or six and clinical remission was observed in roughly eight. At blood withdrawal, Susac syndrome patients were either therapy-naive, taking corticosteroids (in some cases with IVIg as well), or taking IVIg alone. Repertoire sequencing was used to test whether CD8+ T cell activation and differentiation in Susac syndrome was antigen driven. Clonality of the CD8+ T cell repertoire was compared between more than 9 healthy donors, approximately 14 Susac syndrome patients and 15 multiple sclerosis patients.

Points on this clonotype: It lacks a known antigen. Within one base of it there is no much larger clone, and no base qualities were kept.

RNA was extracted with the RNeasy kit and roughly 0.45 to 1 ug was reverse transcribed using random hexamers. TCR beta CDR3 regions were amplified with the immunoSEQ multiplex PCR assay covering 54 Vbeta and 13 Jbeta segments. To correct PCR amplification bias, a synthetic template baseline was used for both primer optimization and computational correction. On the study's bioinformatics: Only productive sequences were kept, with reads annotated to V, D and J genes according to IMGT and analyzed in immunoSEQ Analyzer. To calculate clonality, Shannon entropy was normalized by log2 of the number of productive unique sequences and then subtracted from one. For each patient and control, public and private clones were evaluated among the 100 most prevalent clones. Clones were defined as Susac-specific if absent from the healthy and MS cohorts, from 1052 published viral clones and from other ImmuneACCESS disease sequences. TCRdb reprocessed the public reads (quality trimming at Q25 with fastp, clone calling with MiXCR) and kept in-frame beta chains. Identical CDR3 protein sequences are pooled into one entry, listed with their most common genes and DNA. In this record, the V and J calls reflect TCRdb's handling and not the investigators' own analysis. For this sample there are about 84,000 distinct CDR3 sequences; 95% to 96% appear just once. Clones ranked in the top ten supply roughly 0.44% of the sample.

What the study reported, not specific to this receptor: Clonal expansion was observed in Susac syndrome CD8+ repertoires, with the highest expansion in CD8+ TEMRA cells and greater expansion in clinically active than in remitting patients. The study acknowledged that relatively few individuals were included in the TCR sequencing and HLA analysis. Over 15 Susac-specific public clones were identified in the total CD8+ repertoire, and several Susac-specific public clones were identified in the CD8+ TEMRA repertoire.

Peripheral blood CD8+ and CD4+ T cells from healthy donors, Susac syndrome patients and multiple sclerosis patients were profiled by high-throughput TCR beta sequencing. The Susac syndrome patients fulfilled recently defined diagnostic criteria for definite or probable disease. CD8+ TEMRA cells were enriched by FACS, while bulk CD8+ and CD4+ T cells were purified by magnetic negative isolation. Blood was drawn into EDTA tubes, processed within 24 hours, and PBMCs were isolated by density gradient centrifugation. PBMCs intended for TCR sequencing were cryopreserved in liquid nitrogen and thawed later in a water bath at 37 degrees C. The sorted or isolated CD4+, CD8+ and CD8+ TEMRA cells had a purity of 90% or higher. Per the germline V gene, LGHNA is the CDR1 and YSLEER is the CDR2. From V the trimming removes 3 bases and from J it removes 10 bases, while the gene matches leave 6 bases of the junction unaccounted for. CDR3 length: 13 amino acids, cysteine to phenylalanine. CDR3 DNA only is kept here, 39 bases in frame from base 1.

This TCR was sampled from a human donor with Susac syndrome. The chain links TRBV4-3 with TRBJ2-1; a stretch of 7 junction bases matches TRBD2. Sequenced material: CD8+ T cells from PBMCs. At the DNA level, the sequence is TGCGCCAGCAGCCAGGGAGTGGGGGGGGAGCAGTTCTTC. Its protein reads: CASSQGVGGEQFF.